The entry below gives a single TCR beta chain sequence along with its context. This record comes from a study of blood T cell repertoires in COVID-19. Study information: Samples of COVID-19 (acute and convalescent) were obtained from the United States, Italy and Spain. Sample material is recorded as cDNA or gDNA derived from T cells, B-cell-depleted T cells, or PBMCs.

Profiled with immunoSEQ multiplex PCR; TCRdb holds only in-frame clones, not every one. In the table there are fewer than 90,000 clones, 80% of which are singletons. CDR3 size: 15 residues. V lost 3 bases and J 3 bases, leaving 15 bases between the germline ends. Germline V gene lookup returns CDR1 MGHRA and CDR2 YSYEKL. The origin of this receptor is a woman of 80 years or more with acute or convalescent COVID-19. Material for sequencing was peripheral blood. The chain couples TRBV4-1 to TRBJ2-7; D is perhaps TRBD1 (6 bases). In DNA, the CDR3 is TGCGCCAGCAGCCAGCTTGGCTTACAGGGCTACGAGCAGTACTTC. It is translated as CASSQLGLQGYEQYF.